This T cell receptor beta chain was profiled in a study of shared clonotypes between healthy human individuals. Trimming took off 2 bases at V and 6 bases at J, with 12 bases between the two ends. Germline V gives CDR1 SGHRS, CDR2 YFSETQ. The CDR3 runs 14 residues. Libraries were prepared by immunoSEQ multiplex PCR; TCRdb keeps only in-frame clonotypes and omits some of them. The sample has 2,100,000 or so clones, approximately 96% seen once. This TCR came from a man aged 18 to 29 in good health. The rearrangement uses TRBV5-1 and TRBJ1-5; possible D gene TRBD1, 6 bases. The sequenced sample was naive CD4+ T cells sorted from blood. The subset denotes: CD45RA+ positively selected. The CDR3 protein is CASSLWGRVQPQHF. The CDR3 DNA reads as TGCGCCAGCAGCTTATGGGGGCGTGTTCAGCCCCAGCATTTT. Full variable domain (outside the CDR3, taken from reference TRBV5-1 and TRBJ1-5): KAGVTQTPRYLIKTRGQQVTLSCSPISGHRSVSWYQQTPGQGLQFLFEYFSETQRNKGNFPGRFSGRQFSNSRSEMNVSTLELGDSALYLCASSLWGRVQPQHFGDGTRLSIL.